Each of the 23 T cell receptor beta chains below was sequenced from the same sample in a study of blood T cell repertoires in COVID-19. TCRdb keeps only in-frame clones here, not all; method: immunoSEQ multiplex PCR. This table holds 95,000 to 150,000 clones, 78% found once. The sample consisted of peripheral blood. These TCRs come from a man aged 65-85 years with acute or convalescent COVID-19.

This chain joins TRBV7-6 and TRBJ2-5, with 14 bases aligning to TRBD2. Losses at the gene ends were 5 bases for V and 5 bases for J; bases not matched to a gene: 10. The CDR3 has 17 residues. Germline-derived CDR1 and CDR2 are SGHVS and FNYEAQ. The CDR3 nucleotides read TGTGCCAGCAGCATATTGACTAGCGGGGGGGGAATGGAGACCCAGTACTTC. Translating it yields CASSILTSGGGMETQYF. Full variable domain (rest looked up from reference TRBV7-6 and TRBJ2-5): GAGVSQSPRYKVTKRGQDVALRCDPISGHVSLYWYRQALGQGPEFLTYFNYEAQQDKSGLPNDRFSAERPEGSISTLTIQRTEQRDSAMYRCASSILTSGGGMETQYFGPGTRLLVL.

The chain combines TRBV18 with TRBJ2-3; D perhaps matches TRBD2 (5 bases). The germline gives CDR1 KGHSH, CDR2 LQKENI. The germline V and J ends were trimmed by 6 bases and 6 bases, with 10 bases remaining between them. There are 12 residues in the CDR3. CDR3 in DNA: TGTGCCAGCTCCCGGGGTCTGGATACGCAGTATTTT. Amino acids: CASSRGLDTQYF. The full variable domain, completed using reference TRBV18 and TRBJ2-3, is NAGVMQNPRHLVRRRGQEARLRCSPMKGHSHVYWYRQLPEEGLKFMVYLQKENIIDESGMPKERFSAEFPKEGPSILRIQQVVRGDSAAYFCASSRGLDTQYFGPGTRLTVL.

The rearrangement uses TRBV19 and TRBJ2-7; D gene uncertain. This CDR3 is built from 14 residues. CDR1 is LNHDA, CDR2 SQIVND, per germline (reference sequence). V was cut by 5 bases and J by 3 bases, with 14 bases left in between. Written as DNA, the CDR3 is TGTGCCAGTAGTCAGCCAGGAACCATCTACGAGCAGTACTTC. It encodes CASSQPGTIYEQYF.

This clone appeared a few times. The chain is built from TRBV15 and TRBJ1-5; D is unclear. Per germline, CDR1 LNHNV and CDR2 YYDKDF (reference sequence). The CDR3 is 14 amino acids. V lost 0 bases and J lost 3, with 6 bases in between. The CDR3 region is CATSRDQFNQPQHF. The CDR3 DNA sequence: TGTGCCACCAGCAGAGATCAGTTCAATCAGCCCCAGCATTTT.

The chain joins TRBV4-2 to TRBJ2-5; 10 bases agree with TRBD1. Germline CDR1 is LGHNA and CDR2 is YNFKEQ. The CDR3 loop spans 15 amino acids. Trimming removed 4 bases from V and 4 bases from J; junction bases left unmatched: 6. The CDR3, as DNA: TGTGCCAGCAGCCGTCAGGACAGGGGGGGAGAGACCCAGTACTTC. This encodes CASSRQDRGGETQYF.

This chain uses TRBV19 with TRBJ2-7; 9 nucleotides align to TRBD1. CDR3 length equals 15 residues. Germline V gives CDR1 LNHDA, CDR2 SQIVND (reference sequence). Trimming took 5 bases from V and 4 from J; bases not matched to a gene: 9. CDR3 in amino acids: CASSPSGTGRYEQYF. In DNA, the CDR3 is TGTGCCAGTAGTCCCTCCGGGACAGGGAGGTACGAGCAGTACTTC.

This chain links TRBV6-6 with TRBJ1-1; a weak D match, TRBD1 (5 bases). Germline CDR1 reads MNHNY; CDR2 reads SVGAGI (reference sequence). Trimming stripped 4 bases from V and 0 bases from J, with 12 bases between. This CDR3 region has 15 residues. CDR3 sequence reads: CASSLGGIMNTEAFF. In DNA, the CDR3 is TGTGCCAGCAGTTTGGGGGGGATTATGAACACTGAAGCTTTCTTT.

This chain joins TRBV30 and TRBJ1-5, with TRBD1 matching over 7 bases. The CDR3 has 16 amino acids. With 0 bases clipped from V and 2 bases from J, the junction kept 7 bases outside the gene matches. From germline, CDR1 is GTSNPN and CDR2 SVGIG (reference sequence). CDR3 sequence: CAWSVFGQVRNQPQHF. CDR3 nucleotides: TGTGCCTGGAGTGTATTTGGACAGGTCCGCAATCAGCCCCAGCATTTT.

The J gene is TRBJ1-3, the V gene TRBV5-1; 7 positions agree with TRBD1. This CDR3 comprises 15 residues. Looked up from germline, CDR1 is SGHRS and CDR2 is YFSETQ. The junction had 6 bases not matched to a gene; V was cut back by 2 bases and J by 4 bases. CDR3 bases: TGCGCCAGCAGCTTCATAGGGGGCGCCGGAAACACCATATATTTT. This encodes CASSFIGGAGNTIYF.

This clone was recorded once. The chain couples TRBV5-5 to TRBJ1-1; D unclear. The CDR3 is 15 amino acids. Deletions cut 4 bases from V and 2 bases from J, with 15 bases between. In germline, CDR1 is SGHKS, CDR2 YYEKEE (reference sequence). The CDR3: CASSPRPGINTEAFF. For the CDR3, the DNA is TGTGCCAGCAGCCCTCGTCCCGGTATTAACACTGAAGCTTTCTTT.

V is TRBV10-3 and J is TRBJ1-2; possibly TRBD1 for D (6 bases). Between the trimmed V and J ends, which lost 7 bases and 6 bases, there was a span of 9 bases. The germline gives CDR1 ENHRY, CDR2 SYGVKD. The CDR3 contains 11 residues. The CDR3 sequence: CAITTGHGYTF. As DNA, the CDR3 is TGTGCCATCACCACAGGGCATGGCTACACCTTC.

CDR3 region: CASSTGHLSGNTIYF. CDR3 nucleotide sequence: TGTGCCAGCAGTACGGGACACCTCTCTGGAAACACCATATATTTT. The rearrangement uses TRBV7-3 and TRBJ1-3; TRBD1 might be the D (6 bases). The V gene lost 6 bases and the J gene lost 0 bases, with 12 bases spanning the gap. CDR3 length equals 15 residues. Per germline, CDR1 SGHTA and CDR2 FQGTGA.

The gene calls are TRBV6-5 and TRBJ2-7; possible D gene TRBD1, 6 bases. Germline-derived CDR1 and CDR2 are MNHEY and SVGAGI. The V end lost 6 bases, the J end lost 0 bases, and 12 bases lay between the germline ends. CDR3 length: 14 residues. This chain's CDR3 is CASRMTGTSYEQYF. CDR3 coding DNA: TGTGCCAGCAGGATGACAGGAACCTCCTACGAGCAGTACTTC.

Only a few counts were recorded for this clone. J is TRBJ1-4 and V is TRBV7-2, with D possibly TRBD1 on 5 matching bases. The CDR3 extends over 15 amino acids. Germline CDR1 and CDR2: SGHTA and FQGNSA. Trimming shortened V by 1 base and J by 8 bases, and 14 bases separated the two germline ends. CDR3 sequence (DNA): TGTGCCAGCAGCTTAGGGGTCAGGGAGGGGGAAAAACTGTTTTTT. Translating gives CASSLGVREGEKLFF.

The CDR3 protein is CASSEPGKHTEAFF. As DNA, the CDR3 is TGTGCCAGCAGCGAACCGGGGAAACACACTGAAGCTTTCTTT. V usage is TRBV25-1 and J usage is TRBJ1-1; D remains ambiguous. This CDR3 contains 14 residues. Germline lookup yields CDR1 MGHDK and CDR2 SYGVNS. Trimming removed 6 bases at V and 3 bases at J, with 14 bases between.

The rearrangement uses TRBV3-1 (or the pseudogene TRBV3-2) and TRBJ1-3, with TRBD1 matching over 8 bases. This CDR3 spans 15 amino acids. Germline V CDR1 and CDR2: LGHDT, YNNKEL (reference sequence). V lost 1 base to trimming and J lost 6 bases; unmatched junction nucleotides: 5. The DNA of the CDR3 is TGTGCCAGCAGCCAAGGGACAGGGTTAGAAAACACCATATATTTT. Protein: CASSQGTGLENTIYF.

This chain joins TRBV4-3 and TRBJ1-2; possible D gene TRBD1, 5 bases. Trimming took off 0 bases at V and 3 bases at J, with 11 bases between the two ends. The CDR3 has 15 residues. CDR1 LGHNA and CDR2 YSLEER come from the germline V gene. The CDR3 protein is CASSQDWGRDYGYTF. CDR3 DNA: TGCGCCAGCAGCCAAGATTGGGGCAGGGACTATGGCTACACCTTC.

This clone was seen a single time. The genes are TRBV19 and TRBJ2-1; no definite D call. The CDR3 has 12 residues. Germline-derived CDR1 and CDR2 are LNHDA and SQIVND (reference sequence). The V gene lost 6 bases and the J gene lost 6 bases, with 9 bases spanning the gap. This chain's CDR3 is CASSYLSNEQFF. Here the CDR3 DNA reads TGTGCCAGTAGCTATTTGAGCAATGAGCAGTTCTTC.

J is TRBJ1-6 and V is TRBV11-2; D may be TRBD1 (5 bases). Germline V lookup: CDR1 SGHAT, CDR2 FQNNGV. Deletions cut 3 bases from V and 10 bases from J, with 19 bases between. CDR3 size: 16 residues. CDR3 in amino acids: CASSFVGHRWNSPLHF. CDR3 nucleotide sequence: TGTGCCAGCAGCTTTGTGGGGCACAGATGGAACTCACCCCTCCACTTT.

The chain employs TRBV5-1 and TRBJ1-2; D gene ambiguous. Germline loops: CDR1 SGHRS, CDR2 YFSETQ. The CDR3 is 15 amino acids. Trimming shortened V by 1 base and J by 3 bases, and 13 bases separated the two germline ends. CDR3 in DNA: TGCGCCAGCAGCTTGTCTGGAGTTCGAGACTATGGCTACACCTTC. Amino acids: CASSLSGVRDYGYTF.

V gene TRBV7-9 combines with J gene TRBJ2-7; D gene uncertain. Per the germline V gene, CDR1 is SEHNR and CDR2 is FQNEAQ (reference sequence). Trimming stripped 3 bases from V and 5 bases from J, with 11 bases between. CDR3 length: 13 residues. The CDR3 loop reads CASSFTPPDEQYF. In DNA form, the CDR3 reads TGTGCCAGCAGCTTCACACCTCCTGACGAGCAGTACTTC.

This clone was counted a few times. The chain joins TRBV10-2 to TRBJ1-3; 7 positions agree with TRBD1. Germline CDR1 WSHSY, CDR2 SAAADI. The trim removed 7 bases at V and 4 bases at J, leaving 7 bases unmatched. The CDR3 consists of 14 residues. As DNA, the CDR3 is TGCGCCAGCACCGCAGGGGGAGCAGGAAACACCATATATTTT. This codes for CASTAGGAGNTIYF.

The rearrangement joins TRBV29-1 to TRBJ2-1; D is undetermined. Germline V gene data show CDR1 as SQVTM and CDR2 as ANQGSEA. Deletions cut 0 bases from V and 5 bases from J, with 14 bases between. The CDR3 consists of 15 residues. The CDR3 coding sequence is TGCAGCGTTGAAGATGTAGCCATACGGAACAATGAGCAGTTCTTC. Its translation is CSVEDVAIRNNEQFF.